The next 19 T cell receptor beta chains were all read from a single sample in a study of blood T cell repertoires in COVID-19. TCRdb keeps only in-frame clones here, not all; method: immunoSEQ multiplex PCR. The sample includes about 190,000 clones, about 87% of them seen just once. Sequencing input: peripheral blood. The receptors here all came from a woman aged 18 to 35 who had recovered from COVID-19.

In nucleotides, the CDR3 is TGTGCCAGCAGTTCTAGAAAGGAGACCCAGTACTTC. This codes for CASSSRKETQYF. The J gene is TRBJ2-5, the V gene TRBV6-5; no clear D gene. The CDR3 is made up of 12 amino acids. V was cut by 4 bases and J by 5 bases, with 8 bases left in between. Germline V gives CDR1 MNHEY, CDR2 SVGAGI.

The J gene is TRBJ2-2, the V gene TRBV5-6, with 8 bases identical to TRBD1. Trimming took 0 bases from V and 7 from J; bases not matched to a gene: 11. From germline, CDR1 is SGHDT and CDR2 YYEEEE. The CDR3 length is 17 residues. The CDR3 region is CASSLGRQGFRHGELFF. CDR3 coding DNA: TGTGCCAGCAGCTTGGGGAGACAGGGGTTTCGCCACGGGGAGCTGTTTTTT.

A word on this clone: A read error may account for a junction end that differs from germline. This chain links TRBV6-1 with TRBJ2-1; 9 bases align to TRBD2. CDR1 is MNHNS, CDR2 SASEGT, per germline. The CDR3 consists of 16 residues. The CDR3 protein is CASSKAGGSSYNEQFF. Here the CDR3 DNA reads TGTGCCAGCAGTAAAGCGGGGGGATCCTCCTACAATGAGCAGTTCTTC.

The genes are TRBV30 and TRBJ2-2, with 7 bases that match TRBD1. Germline assignment: CDR1 GTSNPN and CDR2 SVGIG (reference sequence). V was pared by 3 bases and J by 4 bases, with 8 bases of the junction left unmatched. CDR3 size: 15 residues. CDR3 amino acids: CAWSRLQGPTGELFF. DNA of the CDR3: TGTGCCTGGAGCCGACTACAGGGGCCCACCGGGGAGCTGTTTTTT.

The rearrangement links TRBV19 to TRBJ1-1; D remains unclear. The CDR3 is 13 amino acids. CDR1 is LNHDA, CDR2 SQIVND, per germline (reference sequence). V dropped 3 bases and J dropped 3 bases, with 8 bases sitting between them. The CDR3, as DNA: TGTGCCAGTAGTATCAGGTGGGACACTGAAGCTTTCTTT. Translating it yields CASSIRWDTEAFF.

CDR3 loop: CASSTPISGGDNEQFF. The CDR3 DNA reads as TGTGCCAGCAGCACCCCAATTTCTGGGGGGGACAATGAGCAGTTCTTC. This chain uses TRBV9 with TRBJ2-1, with 7 bases matching TRBD2. Trimming at V came to 4 bases and at J to 5 bases, leaving 12 bases not matched to a gene. Per the germline V gene, CDR1 is SGDLS and CDR2 is YYNGEE. CDR3 length: 16 amino acids.

V and J are TRBV10-1 and TRBJ2-7; D unresolved. Germline assignment: CDR1 WNHNN and CDR2 SYGVQD (reference sequence). This CDR3 contains 15 residues. Trimming removed 7 bases at V and 0 bases at J, with 16 bases between. CDR3 bases: TGCGCCAGCACTCTGGATCGACTTAGCTCCTACGAGCAGTACGTC. It encodes CASTLDRLSSYEQYV.

V gene TRBV9 combines with J gene TRBJ2-3; possible D gene TRBD1, 5 bases. The CDR3 spans 15 residues. In germline, CDR1 is SGDLS, CDR2 YYNGEE. Trimming cost V 0 bases and J 2 bases, with 10 bases left between them. CDR3 region: CASSVGRQTTDTQYF. The CDR3 region has the DNA TGTGCCAGCAGCGTAGGAAGACAGACCACAGATACGCAGTATTTT. Based on the CDR3 plus reference TRBV9 and TRBJ2-3, the full variable domain is DSGVTQTPKHLITATGQRVTLRCSPRSGDLSVYWYQQSLDQGLQFLIQYYNGEERAKGNILERFSAQQFPDLHSELNLSSLELGDSALYFCASSVGRQTTDTQYFGPGTRLTVL.

V is TRBV2 and J is TRBJ2-7; perhaps TRBD1 as D (6 bases). Germline values: CDR1 SNHLY, CDR2 FYNNEI. The CDR3 extends over 15 amino acids. Trimming removed 4 bases from V and 3 bases from J, with 16 bases in between. CDR3 region: CASSALGTNNYEQYV. The CDR3 DNA follows: TGTGCCAGCAGTGCACTCGGGACAAACAACTACGAGCAGTACGTC.

The count of this clone is one. This chain connects TRBV19 to TRBJ1-5, with a possible D match to TRBD1 (5 bases). Trimming cost V 0 bases and J 6 bases, with 15 bases left between them. The length of the CDR3 is 16 residues. Germline values: CDR1 LNHDA, CDR2 SQIVND (reference sequence). The CDR3 DNA sequence: TGTGCCAGTAGTATAGAGGGGGGGATCGGGGGTCAGCCCCAGCATTTT. Amino acid sequence: CASSIEGGIGGQPQHF.

A note on this clone: Compared with germline, one end of the junction differs, possibly owing to a read error. The rearrangement uses TRBV6-1 and TRBJ1-3; D is possibly TRBD1 (6 bases). CDR1 and CDR2 (germline): MNHNS, SASEGT. The length of the CDR3 is 15 residues. The CDR3 DNA sequence: TGTGCCAGCAGGGAAGACAGGAACCCTGGAAACACCATATATTTT. Protein: CASREDRNPGNTIYF.

The sample holds a few counts of this clone. The chain joins TRBV3-1 (or the pseudogene TRBV3-2) to TRBJ1-1; 8 bases are shared with TRBD1. From germline, CDR1 is LGHDT and CDR2 YNNKEL (reference sequence). This CDR3 has 14 amino acids. J was trimmed by 4 bases and V by 1 base; bases with no gene match: 2. The DNA for the CDR3 is TGTGCCAGCAGCCAAGGGACAGGGACCACTGAAGCTTTCTTT. Translating gives CASSQGTGTTEAFF.

The chain carries TRBV3-1 (or the pseudogene TRBV3-2) and TRBJ2-1; D unresolved. Germline V gives CDR1 LGHDT, CDR2 YNNKEL (reference sequence). The CDR3 totals 12 residues. V lost 2 bases and J lost 5, with 4 bases in between. The CDR3 is CASSQSDNEQFF. The CDR3 region has the DNA TGTGCCAGCAGCCAATCCGACAATGAGCAGTTCTTC.

The CDR3, as DNA: TGTGCCAGCAGTCCATCGACAGGGACTGGGGGAGCTTTCTTT. Protein product: CASSPSTGTGGAFF. This chain joins TRBV6-5 and TRBJ1-1; 7 bases line up with TRBD1. Germline CDR1 is MNHEY and CDR2 is SVGAGI. V was pared by 5 bases and J by 10 bases, with 13 bases of the junction left unmatched. The CDR3 totals 14 residues.

The CDR3 DNA follows: TGCAGCGTTGTTTCTCACGAGCAGTACTTC. As protein: CSVVSHEQYF. V and J are TRBV29-1 and TRBJ2-7; D uncertain. Germline-derived CDR1 and CDR2 are SQVTM and ANQGSEA. CDR3 length equals 10 residues. Trimming shortened V by 4 bases and J by 5 bases, and 6 bases separated the two germline ends.

This clone was detected only a few times. This chain links TRBV5-6 with TRBJ1-1; perhaps TRBD1 as D (5 bases). The CDR3 covers 14 residues. Trimming removed 3 bases at V and 1 base at J, with 10 bases between. Germline CDR1 reads SGHDT; CDR2 reads YYEEEE. CDR3 sequence reads: CASSYRRSNTEAFF. The CDR3 DNA is TGTGCCAGCAGCTACAGGAGATCGAACACTGAAGCTTTCTTT.

Here the CDR3 reads CASSLDREHIQYF. CDR3 bases: TGTGCCAGCAGCTTGGACAGGGAGCACATTCAGTACTTC. The V and J genes are TRBV5-6 and TRBJ2-4, with a weak D call TRBD1 (6 bases). Germline V lookup: CDR1 SGHDT, CDR2 YYEEEE. There are 13 residues in the CDR3. Trimming took off 0 bases at V and 8 bases at J, with 9 bases between the two ends.

The rearrangement links TRBV7-2 to TRBJ2-5, with D possibly TRBD1 on 6 matching bases. CDR3 length equals 13 residues. Germline CDR1 reads SGHTA; CDR2 reads FQGNSA. The V end lost 8 bases, the J end lost 0 bases, and 10 bases lay between the germline ends. CDR3 in DNA: TGTGCCAGCGGACAGAGTTACCAAGAGACCCAGTACTTC. Translating gives CASGQSYQETQYF.

This clone has more than one count but fewer than ten. This sequence joins TRBV5-1 and TRBJ2-2; D is undetermined. CDR1 and CDR2 from the germline V gene are SGHRS and YFSETQ. This CDR3 has 15 amino acids. Trimming shortened V by 0 bases and J by 2 bases, and 8 bases separated the two germline ends. The CDR3 here is CASSLDWANTGELFF. CDR3 in DNA: TGCGCCAGCAGCTTGGATTGGGCTAACACCGGGGAGCTGTTTTTT.